Presented here are 15 T cell receptor beta chains from one specimen sequenced in a study of blood T cell repertoires in COVID-19 (TCRdb year 2020). Libraries were made using the immunoSEQ multiplex PCR assay. TCRdb retrieved this table from immuneACCESS and kept in-frame rearrangements only. Not all clones are present; in checked studies, unresolved V genes account for under half, and no reason is known for the remainder. The sample table shows over 120,000 clones, and about 90% are seen once. The ten largest clonotypes hold about 11% of the sample. Sequencing used PBMCs or T cells enriched from blood (not recorded which). Receptor source: a man in his fifties or sixties who had recovered from COVID-19.

The J gene is TRBJ2-7, the V gene TRBV30, with a weak D call TRBD2 (6 bases). The CDR3 has 13 residues. Trimming removed 3 bases from V and 2 bases from J, with 11 bases in between. Germline V gives CDR1 GTSNPN, CDR2 SVGIG (reference sequence). CDR3 loop: CAWSGGLTYEQYF. The CDR3, as DNA: TGTGCCTGGAGCGGGGGACTGACCTACGAGCAGTACTTC. The full variable domain, in which reference TRBV30 and TRBJ2-7 provide the parts outside the CDR3, is SQTIHQWPATLVQPVGSPLSLECTVEGTSNPNLYWYRQAAGRGLQLLFYSVGIGQISSEVPQNLSASRPQDRQFILSSKKLLLSDSGFYLCAWSGGLTYEQYFGPGTRLTVT.

V and J are TRBV29-1 and TRBJ1-6; weak D call: TRBD1 (6 bases). CDR3 size: 13 residues. Germline CDR1 and CDR2: SQVTM and ANQGSEA. V lost 4 bases and J lost 10, with 14 bases in between. CDR3 loop: CSVGSGEGSPLHF. For the CDR3, the DNA is TGCAGCGTTGGTTCAGGGGAGGGATCACCCCTCCACTTT. Full variable domain (remainder filled in from reference TRBV29-1 and TRBJ1-6): SAVISQKPSRDICQRGTSLTIQCQVDSQVTMMFWYRQQPGQSLTLIATANQGSEATYESGFVIDKFPISRPNLTFSTLTVSNMSPEDSSIYLCSVGSGEGSPLHFGNGTRLTVT.

This clone was found once. The CDR3 bases are TGTGCCAGCAGCAGAAGGGGGCTGGAGAACACTGAAGCTTTCTTT. Translated, it gives CASSRRGLENTEAFF. This chain links TRBV9 with TRBJ1-1; TRBD1 aligns across 7 bases. This CDR3 contains 15 residues. V lost 4 bases to trimming and J lost 1 base; unmatched junction nucleotides: 7. Germline V CDR1 and CDR2: SGDLS, YYNGEE.

The gene calls are TRBV15 and TRBJ1-1; 9 positions agree with TRBD1. The CDR3 extends over 15 amino acids. Germline CDR1 is LNHNV and CDR2 is YYDKDF (reference sequence). V shed 3 bases and J 10 bases; nucleotides not matched to a gene: 12. The CDR3 coding sequence is TGTGCCACCAGCAGGACCGGGACAGGGAATTCCGGAGCTTTCTTT. This gives the protein CATSRTGTGNSGAFF.

The chain joins TRBV28 to TRBJ2-1; D not certain. The V gene lost 5 bases and the J gene lost 10 bases, with 12 bases spanning the gap. Germline CDR1 MDHEN, CDR2 SYDVKM. The CDR3 runs 12 residues. For the CDR3, the DNA is TGTGCCAGCAGTCCTCCCTGGCAGGAGCAGTTCTTC. It encodes CASSPPWQEQFF.

The chain couples TRBV13 to TRBJ1-5; D remains ambiguous. V lost 5 bases and J lost 2, with 7 bases in between. The V gene's germline CDR1 is PRHDT and CDR2 FYEKMQ (reference sequence). This CDR3 comprises 13 residues. CDR3: CASSTEGNQPQHF. CDR3 coding DNA: TGTGCCAGCAGCACGGAGGGCAATCAGCCCCAGCATTTT.

The rearrangement links TRBV7-8 to TRBJ1-5, with TRBD1 as a possible D gene (5 bases). The V end lost 5 bases, the J end lost 7 bases, and 15 bases lay between the germline ends. The germline CDR1 and CDR2 sequences are SGHVS and FQNEAQ. The CDR3 contains 14 residues. The CDR3 protein is CASSLRQSGQPQHF. The DNA for the CDR3 is TGTGCCAGCAGCCTTAGACAGTCCGGACAGCCCCAGCATTTT.

CDR3 in amino acids: CASSLEGLNQPQHF. For the CDR3, the DNA is TGCGCCAGCAGCCTGGAGGGGTTAAATCAGCCCCAGCATTTT. V gene TRBV5-1 combines with J gene TRBJ1-5; D is possibly TRBD1 (5 bases). V shed 4 bases and J shed 4 bases, with 12 bases lying between them. The CDR3 is 14 amino acids. Germline V gene sequence: CDR1 SGHRS, CDR2 YFSETQ.

This rearrangement joins TRBV6-4 to TRBJ2-1; 12 nucleotides align to TRBD2. The CDR3 is made up of 15 amino acids. Germline loops: CDR1 MRHNA, CDR2 SNTAGT. V lost 4 bases to trimming and J lost 8 bases; unmatched junction nucleotides: 6. CDR3 sequence: CASSVTSGRWDEQFF. The CDR3 DNA sequence: TGTGCCAGCAGTGTCACTAGCGGGAGGTGGGATGAGCAGTTCTTC.

The V call is TRBV28, the J call TRBJ2-7; perhaps TRBD2 as D (6 bases). CDR1 is MDHEN, CDR2 SYDVKM, per germline. V gave up 3 bases and J gave up 2 bases, with 14 bases separating them. The CDR3 consists of 15 residues. CDR3 in amino acids: CASSLFSSGPYEQYF. The CDR3 region has the DNA TGTGCCAGCAGTTTGTTTAGTAGCGGACCCTACGAGCAGTACTTC.

This rearrangement joins TRBV6-6 to TRBJ2-3, with D unresolved. This CDR3 spans 11 amino acids. V was shortened by 5 bases and J by 8 bases, with 8 bases between the two germline ends. Germline V gene lookup returns CDR1 MNHNY and CDR2 SVGAGI (reference sequence). This CDR3 is CASSPAVTQYF. The CDR3 nucleotides are TGTGCCAGCAGTCCCGCAGTTACGCAGTATTTT.

V usage is TRBV6-5 and J usage is TRBJ2-7; TRBD1 is a possible D gene (6 bases). The CDR3 has 14 residues. V lost 2 bases, J lost 2 bases, and 10 bases lay in between. Germline CDR1 and CDR2: MNHEY and SVGAGI. The CDR3 is CASSYVDSPYEQYF. As DNA, the CDR3 is TGTGCCAGCAGTTACGTGGACAGCCCCTACGAGCAGTACTTC.

The chain has TRBV18 and TRBJ1-4; D remains unclear. CDR1 and CDR2 (germline): KGHSH, LQKENI. Trimming pared 4 bases from V and 0 bases from J, leaving 12 bases between. The CDR3 length is 16 residues. The CDR3 DNA reads as TGTGCCAGCTCACTAACCGGGGTTACAACTAATGAAAAACTGTTTTTT. The encoded protein is CASSLTGVTTNEKLFF.

In its sample, this clone was seen once. This chain uses TRBV5-1 with TRBJ2-1; 9 bases line up with TRBD1. CDR1 is SGHRS, CDR2 YFSETQ, per germline. The CDR3 is 15 residues long. The V segment lost 2 bases and the J segment 8 bases; nucleotides outside the gene matches: 8. CDR3 loop: CASSFDGTGIHEQFF. Written as DNA, the CDR3 is TGCGCCAGCAGCTTCGACGGGACAGGGATCCATGAGCAGTTCTTC.

This chain links TRBV3-1 (or the pseudogene TRBV3-2) with TRBJ2-3; TRBD1 is a possible D gene (6 bases). This CDR3 comprises 15 residues. From germline, CDR1 is LGHDT and CDR2 YNNKEL (reference sequence). V was shortened by 2 bases and J by 1 base, with 10 bases between the two germline ends. CDR3 sequence reads: CASSQPEGGTDTQYF. CDR3 nucleotide sequence: TGTGCCAGCAGCCAACCTGAGGGGGGCACAGATACGCAGTATTTT.